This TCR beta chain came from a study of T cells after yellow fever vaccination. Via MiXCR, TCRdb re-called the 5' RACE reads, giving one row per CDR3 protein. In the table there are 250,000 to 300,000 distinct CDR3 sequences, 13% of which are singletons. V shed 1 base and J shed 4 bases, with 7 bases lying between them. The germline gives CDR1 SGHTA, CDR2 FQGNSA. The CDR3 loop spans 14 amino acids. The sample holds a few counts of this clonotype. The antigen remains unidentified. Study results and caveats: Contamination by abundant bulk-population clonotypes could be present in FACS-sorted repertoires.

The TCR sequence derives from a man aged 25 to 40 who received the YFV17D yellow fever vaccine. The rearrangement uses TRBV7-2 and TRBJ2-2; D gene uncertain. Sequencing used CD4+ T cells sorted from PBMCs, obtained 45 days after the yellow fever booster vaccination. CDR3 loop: CASSLERITGELFF. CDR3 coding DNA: TGTGCCAGCAGCTTAGAAAGGATCACCGGGGAGCTGTTTTTT.